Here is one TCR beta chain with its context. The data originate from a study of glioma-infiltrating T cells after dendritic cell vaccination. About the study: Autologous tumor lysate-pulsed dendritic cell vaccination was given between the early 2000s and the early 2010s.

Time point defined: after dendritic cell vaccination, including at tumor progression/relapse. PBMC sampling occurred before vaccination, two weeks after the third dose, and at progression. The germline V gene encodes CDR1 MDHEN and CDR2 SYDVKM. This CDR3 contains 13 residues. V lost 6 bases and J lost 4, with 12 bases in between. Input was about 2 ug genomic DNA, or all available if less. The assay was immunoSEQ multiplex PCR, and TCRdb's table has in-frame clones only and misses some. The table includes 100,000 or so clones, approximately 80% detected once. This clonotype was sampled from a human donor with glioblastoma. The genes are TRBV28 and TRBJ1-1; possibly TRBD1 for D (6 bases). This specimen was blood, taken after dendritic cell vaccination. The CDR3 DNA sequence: TGTGCCAGCAGCGAACAGGGTAGCACTGAAGCTTTCTTT. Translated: CASSEQGSTEAFF.